The 24 T cell receptor beta chains listed next were all sequenced from one sample in a study of shared clonotypes between healthy human individuals (dated by TCRdb to the early 2020s). Receptor libraries were prepared by the immunoSEQ multiplex PCR assay. The immuneACCESS repertoire file appears here via TCRdb, limited to in-frame rearrangements. These files lack a portion of the clones; in checked studies, under half of the deficit traces to unresolved V genes, and the cause of the others is not known. The sample table contains around 700,000 clones; only one count was recorded for around three quarters of them. The ten largest clones add up to about 1.8% of the sample. Source material: memory CD4+ T cells sorted from blood. Reading the label with the study, this specimen's cell subset or site is: CD45RA-negative fraction. The receptors stem from a woman aged 25 to 39 in good health.

The rearrangement links TRBV2 to TRBJ1-5; D gene unclear. Deletions cut 1 base from V and 5 bases from J, with 6 bases between. The germline CDR1 and CDR2 sequences are SNHLY and FYNNEI. The CDR3 is 13 residues long. This CDR3 is CASSEGVYQPQHF. For the CDR3, the DNA is TGTGCCAGCAGTGAAGGGGTTTATCAGCCCCAGCATTTT. The variable domain in full, completed from reference TRBV2 and TRBJ1-5, reads EPEVTQTPSHQVTQMGQEVILRCVPISNHLYFYWYRQILGQKVEFLVSFYNNEISEKSEIFDDQFSVERPDGSNFTLKIRSTKLEDSAMYFCASSEGVYQPQHFGDGTRLSIL.

The chain carries TRBV2 and TRBJ1-5; D perhaps matches TRBD1 (6 bases). The CDR3 loop spans 16 amino acids. Germline V gives CDR1 SNHLY, CDR2 FYNNEI. Between the trimmed V and J ends, which lost 7 bases and 0 bases, there was a span of 16 bases. CDR3 in amino acids: CASTRGQRYSNQPQHF. CDR3 DNA sequence: TGTGCCAGCACCCGGGGGCAGCGGTATAGCAATCAGCCCCAGCATTTT.

This clone was picked up a small number of times. The CDR3 protein is CASSLGGQGIIEQYF. The CDR3 coding sequence is TGTGCCAGCAGCCTTGGAGGACAGGGAATAATCGAGCAGTACTTC. The chain has TRBV28 and TRBJ2-7; 8 bases fit TRBD1. V gave up 6 bases and J gave up 6 bases; unmatched junction bases: 13. CDR3 length: 15 amino acids. Germline values: CDR1 MDHEN, CDR2 SYDVKM.

The chain joins TRBV20-1 to TRBJ2-7, with D tentatively TRBD2 (5 bases). Germline values: CDR1 DFQATT, CDR2 SNEGSKA (reference sequence). CDR3 length: 11 amino acids. The CDR3 bases are TGCAGCATCCGAGGAGGCTACGAGCAGTACTTC. This sequence encodes CSIRGGYEQYF.

This clone was seen a handful of times. J is TRBJ2-1 and V is TRBV11-2; TRBD2 agrees at 7 bases. The V gene end was trimmed by 2 bases and the J gene end by 10 bases; junction bases not matched to a gene: 17. The germline CDR1 and CDR2 sequences are SGHAT and FQNNGV. This CDR3 is built from 17 residues. In DNA form, the CDR3 reads TGTGCCAGCAGCTTATATGACGTTCGGGCGGGAGTGGACGAGCAGTTCTTC. Amino acids: CASSLYDVRAGVDEQFF.

This clone was picked up one time. J is TRBJ1-4 and V is TRBV19; 7 bases align to TRBD1. Germline lookup yields CDR1 LNHDA and CDR2 SQIVND (reference sequence). J gave up 15 bases and V 6 bases, and 10 bases lay outside the gene matches. This CDR3 is built from 12 residues. DNA of the CDR3: TGTGCCAGTAGCGGACAGGCTGGCGGGGTGTTTTTT. Encoded protein: CASSGQAGGVFF.

The rearrangement links TRBV27 to TRBJ2-7, with D tentatively TRBD2 (6 bases). The CDR3 has 14 residues. V gave up 7 bases and J gave up 7 bases, with 20 bases separating them. Looked up from germline, CDR1 is MNHEY and CDR2 is SMNVEV (reference sequence). CDR3 coding DNA: TGTGCCAGCACTGGGGGAGGCTCCTGGGGGGAGCAGTACTTC. This translates into CASTGGGSWGEQYF.

The chain combines TRBV11-1 with TRBJ1-1; no definite D call. The CDR3 is 14 residues long. V was trimmed by 3 bases and J by 4 bases, leaving 12 bases between them. Germline V CDR1 and CDR2: SGHAT, FQDESV (reference sequence). The CDR3 reads CASSFELRLTEAFF. Written as DNA, the CDR3 is TGTGCCAGCAGCTTTGAGCTCCGTCTCACTGAAGCTTTCTTT.

This clone was detected a few times. The chain uses TRBV7-2 and TRBJ1-5; D possibly corresponds to TRBD1 (6 bases). Germline V CDR1 and CDR2: SGHTA, FQGNSA. This CDR3 spans 15 amino acids. Trimming took off 1 base at V and 3 bases at J, with 10 bases between the two ends. The CDR3 spells CASSLGGGINQPQHF. The CDR3 nucleotides are TGTGCCAGCAGCTTAGGGGGGGGCATCAATCAGCCCCAGCATTTT.

This chain joins TRBV2 and TRBJ1-1, with D maybe TRBD1 (6 bases). Trimming cost V 5 bases and J 1 base, with 11 bases left between them. The germline V gene has CDR1 SNHLY and CDR2 FYNNEI. This CDR3 is built from 14 residues. CDR3 DNA sequence: TGTGCCAGCAGTCACAGGGTTTGGAACACTGAAGCTTTCTTT. Protein product: CASSHRVWNTEAFF. Together with reference TRBV2 and TRBJ1-1, the CDR3 gives the full variable domain: EPEVTQTPSHQVTQMGQEVILRCVPISNHLYFYWYRQILGQKVEFLVSFYNNEISEKSEIFDDQFSVERPDGSNFTLKIRSTKLEDSAMYFCASSHRVWNTEAFFGQGTRLTVV.

This clone has at least ten counts. CDR3 DNA: TGTGCCTGGAGTGTCGGTCGGGGCGCCTATGGCTACACCTTC. It is translated as CAWSVGRGAYGYTF. The chain has TRBV30 and TRBJ1-2, with TRBD1 as a possible D gene (5 bases). The CDR3 is 14 residues long. Trimming stripped 0 bases from V and 4 bases from J, with 12 bases between. Germline CDR1 GTSNPN, CDR2 SVGIG (reference sequence).

Only a few counts were recorded for this clone. V and J are TRBV6-1 and TRBJ2-6; tentatively, D is TRBD2 (5 bases). The V gene's germline CDR1 is MNHNS and CDR2 SASEGT. The CDR3 is 15 amino acids. The V end was cut by 8 bases, the J end by 0 bases, with 11 bases between. The CDR3 DNA reads as TGTGCCAGCCCCCAGGACTTCTCTGGGGCCAACGTCCTGACTTTC. Protein: CASPQDFSGANVLTF.

This clone was picked up one time. The gene calls are TRBV11-2 and TRBJ2-1; TRBD2 aligns across 7 bases. Germline CDR1 reads SGHAT; CDR2 reads FQNNGV. The CDR3 is 16 amino acids. Germline trimming cut 8 bases from V and 15 bases from J; bases unmatched to any gene: 25. CDR3 nucleotides: TGTGCCAGCGCCGGGGCGGGGCTAGCGGAAATCCCTTTGGGGTTCTTC. It yields the protein CASAGAGLAEIPLGFF.

The chain carries TRBV11-2 and TRBJ1-5, with D perhaps TRBD1 (6 bases). The CDR3 covers 17 residues. V lost 5 bases and J 6 bases, leaving 23 bases between the germline ends. Germline values: CDR1 SGHAT, CDR2 FQNNGV. CDR3 nucleotide sequence: TGTGCCAGCAGCATAGGCCTTAGAGGGGGGAGAGGTCAGCCCCAGCATTTT. It translates to CASSIGLRGGRGQPQHF.

This chain uses TRBV28 with TRBJ1-1; D not certain. V was pared by 6 bases and J by 9 bases, with 17 bases between. The V gene's germline CDR1 is MDHEN and CDR2 SYDVKM. This CDR3 has 13 residues. The CDR3 loop is CASSPGPPRQAFF. CDR3 nucleotide sequence: TGTGCCAGCAGCCCGGGCCCGCCTAGGCAAGCTTTCTTT. Full variable domain (missing parts from reference TRBV28 and TRBJ1-1): DVKVTQSSRYLVKRTGEKVFLECVQDMDHENMFWYRQDPGLGLRLIYFSYDVKMKEKGDIPEGYSVSREKKERFSLILESASTNQTSMYLCASSPGPPRQAFFGQGTRLTVV.

As DNA, the CDR3 is TGTGCCAGCAGTGAAGCGTCCCACTACGAGCAGTACTTC. It translates to CASSEASHYEQYF. The V call is TRBV6-1, the J call TRBJ2-7; D remains ambiguous. Trimming pared 0 bases from V and 3 bases from J, leaving 6 bases between. Germline CDR1 reads MNHNS; CDR2 reads SASEGT. CDR3 size: 13 residues.

The V call is TRBV7-2, the J call TRBJ2-3, with D perhaps matching TRBD2 (6 bases). The CDR3 sequence is 14 residues long. The V end was cut by 3 bases, the J end by 5 bases, with 12 bases between. Germline CDR1 and CDR2: SGHTA and FQGNSA. The CDR3 nucleotides read TGTGCCAGCAGCTTTTCGGGCGGGATAGATACGCAGTATTTT. Translated, it gives CASSFSGGIDTQYF.

The chain carries TRBV5-6 and TRBJ2-3; D unresolved. V gave up 4 bases and J gave up 0 bases, with 9 bases separating them. This CDR3 contains 14 residues. The germline V gene encodes CDR1 SGHDT and CDR2 YYEEEE. As DNA, the CDR3 is TGTGCCAGCAGCCGCTTGATTAGCACAGATACGCAGTATTTT. Translated, it gives CASSRLISTDTQYF. Combining the CDR3 with reference TRBV5-6 and TRBJ2-3 gives the whole variable domain DAGVTQSPTHLIKTRGQQVTLRCSPKSGHDTVSWYQQALGQGPQFIFQYYEEEERQRGNFPDRFSGHQFPNYSSELNVNALLLGDSALYLCASSRLISTDTQYFGPGTRLTVL.

This clone was counted a few times. The rearrangement uses TRBV5-5 and TRBJ2-1, with 7 bases lining up with TRBD2. Unmatched junction bases numbered 8, after V lost 2 bases and J lost 6 bases. Germline loops: CDR1 SGHKS, CDR2 YYEKEE (reference sequence). The CDR3 spans 15 residues. CDR3 sequence: CASSLSYPGGNEQFF. The DNA for the CDR3 is TGTGCCAGCAGCTTATCCTACCCGGGGGGCAATGAGCAGTTCTTC.

The CDR3 nucleotides are TGTGCCAGCAGCCGGGATGGGGCCTATGGCTACACCTTC. Encoded protein: CASSRDGAYGYTF. J is TRBJ1-2 and V is TRBV25-1, with a possible D match to TRBD1 (5 bases). V was trimmed by 6 bases and J by 4 bases, leaving 12 bases between them. This CDR3 region has 13 residues. Germline V gene sequence: CDR1 MGHDK, CDR2 SYGVNS.

The V and J genes are TRBV25-1 and TRBJ2-5; weak D call: TRBD1 (6 bases). Trimming left V 1 base short and J 4 bases short, with 10 bases between. This CDR3 has 14 residues. Per germline, CDR1 MGHDK and CDR2 SYGVNS. The CDR3 sequence: CASSEFAGAETQYF. For the CDR3, the DNA is TGTGCCAGCAGTGAATTTGCAGGGGCAGAGACCCAGTACTTC.

The J gene is TRBJ2-5, the V gene TRBV18, with D hard to call. Trimming stripped 2 bases from V and 11 bases from J, with 18 bases between. Germline-derived CDR1 and CDR2 are KGHSH and LQKENI. The CDR3 totals 14 residues. The CDR3, as DNA: TGTGCCAGCTCACCATCCAGCCCTCTAGTTGAGCAGTACTTC. This translates into CASSPSSPLVEQYF.

Concerning this clone itself: This sample also contains other DNA sequences that code for the same CDR3. This chain links TRBV7-9 with TRBJ1-2; tentatively, D is TRBD1 (5 bases). Germline V CDR1 and CDR2: SEHNR, FQNEAQ (reference sequence). The CDR3 extends over 14 amino acids. Trimming stripped 3 bases from V and 2 bases from J, with 10 bases between. CDR3: CASSFSDRNYGYTF. In DNA, the CDR3 is TGTGCCAGCAGCTTTAGTGACAGAAACTATGGCTACACCTTC.

This chain uses TRBV4-2 with TRBJ2-3; no clear D gene. This CDR3 has 15 residues. In germline, CDR1 is LGHNA, CDR2 YNFKEQ. Trimming removed 0 bases at V and 2 bases at J, with 9 bases between. CDR3 DNA: TGTGCCAGCAGCCAAGAAAGGAGTAACACAGATACGCAGTATTTT. Its translation is CASSQERSNTDTQYF.